The 8 T cell receptor beta chains below come from one sample, sequenced in a study of T cell responses to AZD1222 COVID-19 vaccine. Sequencing was performed with immunoSEQ multiplex PCR; in TCRdb, only in-frame clones are kept and a portion is missing. Of around 130,000 clones listed, about 88% are singletons. The material was peripheral blood, obtained 28 days after the second AZD1222 dose. The receptors stem from an adult who received the AZD1222 COVID-19 vaccine.

This rearrangement joins TRBV7-9 to TRBJ2-5, with D maybe TRBD2 (7 bases). This CDR3 is 15 amino acids long. Germline V CDR1 and CDR2: SEHNR, FQNEAQ (reference sequence). V was pared by 5 bases and J by 5 bases, with 18 bases between. CDR3 sequence reads: CASSLRTGGPETQYF. The CDR3 DNA is TGTGCCAGCAGCCTGCGGACCGGGGGGCCTGAGACCCAGTACTTC.

V and J are TRBV6-6 and TRBJ2-7; TRBD1 agrees at 10 bases. Trimming took 0 bases from V and 3 from J; bases not matched to a gene: 5. Germline loops: CDR1 MNHNY, CDR2 SVGAGI (reference sequence). There are 16 residues in the CDR3. CDR3 DNA: TGTGCCAGCAGTTACTCCGTGGGGACAGGGGTCTACGAGCAGTACTTC. Encoded protein: CASSYSVGTGVYEQYF.

The chain has TRBV7-3 and TRBJ1-2; no firm D call. Germline V gene sequence: CDR1 SGHTA, CDR2 FQGTGA. The V gene lost 5 bases and the J gene lost 6 bases, with 10 bases spanning the gap. The CDR3 has 12 residues. The CDR3 nucleotides are TGTGCCAGCAGCCGCTCCGGGGATGGCTACACCTTC. It encodes CASSRSGDGYTF.

The chain uses TRBV7-8 and TRBJ2-5, with D tentatively TRBD2 (6 bases). This CDR3 is built from 16 residues. Germline loops: CDR1 SGHVS, CDR2 FQNEAQ. Trimming left V 5 bases short and J 0 bases short, with 16 bases between. This CDR3 is CASSPNPRDYQETQYF. As DNA, the CDR3 is TGTGCCAGCAGCCCGAACCCCAGGGACTACCAAGAGACCCAGTACTTC.

The CDR3 DNA sequence: TGTGCCAGCAGCCTCGGGGGGGCGGGAGAGACCCAGTACTTC. Translation: CASSLGGAGETQYF. The chain is built from TRBV9 and TRBJ2-5; the match to TRBD2 covers 8 bases. The V gene's germline CDR1 is SGDLS and CDR2 YYNGEE. The CDR3 loop spans 14 amino acids. The V segment lost 4 bases and the J segment 4 bases; nucleotides outside the gene matches: 6.

The rearrangement links TRBV6-4 to TRBJ1-6; the D is unclear. This CDR3 has 13 amino acids. Germline CDR1 and CDR2: MRHNA and SNTAGT. Trimming removed 4 bases at V and 14 bases at J, with 15 bases between. CDR3 residues: CASSVAMGSALHF. The CDR3 DNA reads as TGTGCCAGCAGTGTCGCGATGGGCTCGGCCCTCCACTTT.

V gene TRBV21-1 combines with J gene TRBJ2-5; TRBD1 is the table's D call, not checked against the DNA. TRBV21-1 is a pseudogene locus. The CDR3 covers 19 residues. The chain's CDR3 is CASSTQNLSGTGGVETQYF. Here the CDR3 DNA reads TGTGCCAGCAGCACTCAAAACTTATCCGGGACAGGGGGCGTTGAGACCCAGTACTTC.

V gene TRBV21-1 combines with J gene TRBJ2-7; TRBD2 is the table's D call, not checked against the DNA. TRBV21-1 is designated a pseudogene. The CDR3 is 14 residues long. CDR3 sequence reads: CASSYSSMRLGQYF. CDR3 DNA sequence: TGTGCCAGCAGTTATAGCAGTATGAGGCTCGGACAGTACTTC.